What follows are 3 T cell receptor beta chains derived from one specimen sequenced in a study of blood T cell repertoires in COVID-19. Assay: immunoSEQ multiplex PCR; the TCRdb copy retains only in-frame clones and omits some. The sample lists about 300,000 clones, 85% to 90% occurring once. Material for sequencing was peripheral blood. Source of these receptors: a woman aged 30 to 39 with COVID-19, enrolled during active disease.

About this clone itself: The sample holds other DNA sequences that translate to the same CDR3. V gene TRBV9 combines with J gene TRBJ1-4, with 8 bases lining up with TRBD1. The CDR3 consists of 14 residues. V lost 2 bases and J lost 8; bases outside the gene matches: 5. The germline CDR1 and CDR2 sequences are SGDLS and YYNGEE. The CDR3: CASSVGQGGEKLFF. The CDR3 DNA reads as TGTGCCAGCAGCGTTGGACAGGGAGGAGAAAAACTGTTTTTT.

The genes are TRBV7-2 and TRBJ1-6; D remains unclear. This CDR3 is 14 amino acids long. Germline CDR1 SGHTA, CDR2 FQGNSA. V gave up 5 bases and J gave up 4 bases, with 9 bases separating them. The CDR3 is CASSPGNYNSPLHF. The CDR3, as DNA: TGTGCCAGCAGCCCAGGCAATTATAATTCACCCCTCCACTTT.

J is TRBJ1-4 and V is TRBV2; D is undetermined. Germline lookup yields CDR1 SNHLY and CDR2 FYNNEI. Trimming cost V 5 bases and J 0 bases, with 7 bases left between them. This CDR3 spans 14 amino acids. CDR3 sequence reads: CASSFKSTNEKLFF. CDR3 sequence (DNA): TGTGCCAGCAGTTTCAAATCAACTAATGAAAAACTGTTTTTT.